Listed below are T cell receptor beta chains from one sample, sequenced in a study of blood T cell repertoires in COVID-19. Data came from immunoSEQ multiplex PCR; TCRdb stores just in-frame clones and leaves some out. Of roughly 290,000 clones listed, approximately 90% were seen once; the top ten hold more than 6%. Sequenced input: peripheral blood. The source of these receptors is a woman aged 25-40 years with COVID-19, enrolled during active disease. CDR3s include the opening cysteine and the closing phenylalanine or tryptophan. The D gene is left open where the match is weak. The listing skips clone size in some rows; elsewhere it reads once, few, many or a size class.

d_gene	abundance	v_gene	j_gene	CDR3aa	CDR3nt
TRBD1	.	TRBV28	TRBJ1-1	CASTQSTGGTGIAAFF	TGTGCCAGCACCCAATCAACAGGCGGGACAGGGATAGCGGCTTTCTTT
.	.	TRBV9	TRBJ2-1	CASSVAGEGVANEQFF	TGTGCCAGCAGCGTAGCGGGGGAAGGGGTGGCGAATGAGCAGTTCTTC
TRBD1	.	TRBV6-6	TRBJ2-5	CASSSSGTGGQAQYF	TGTGCCAGCAGTTCGTCCGGGACAGGGGGGCAGGCCCAGTACTTC
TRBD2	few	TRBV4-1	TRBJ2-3	CASSFGLAGTDTQYF	TGCGCCAGCAGCTTTGGACTAGCGGGCACAGATACGCAGTATTTT
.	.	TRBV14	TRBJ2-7	CASSPTARGLGYEQYF	TGTGCCAGCAGCCCAACGGCCCGGGGTTTAGGTTACGAGCAGTACTTC
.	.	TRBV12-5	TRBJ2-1	CASGLGAGASTNEQFF	TGTGCTAGTGGTTTGGGTGCAGGAGCTAGCACAAATGAGCAGTTCTTC
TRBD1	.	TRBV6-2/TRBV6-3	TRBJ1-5	CASSSSGQGISPQHF	TGTGCCAGCAGCTCCTCTGGACAGGGCATCTCGCCCCAGCATTTT
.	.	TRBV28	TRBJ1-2	CASSLGLGASYGYTF	TGTGCCAGCAGTTTAGGGTTGGGGGCGAGCTATGGCTACACCTTC
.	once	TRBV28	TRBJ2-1	CASRQSGRPTYNEQFF	TGTGCCAGCAGGCAATCCGGGAGACCAACCTACAATGAGCAGTTCTTC
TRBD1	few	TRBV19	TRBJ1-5	CASSIEQGRQPQHF	TGTGCCAGTAGTATAGAACAGGGGAGACAGCCCCAGCATTTT
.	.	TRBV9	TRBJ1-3	CASSVALFSGNTIYF	TGTGCCAGCAGCGTAGCACTGTTCTCTGGAAACACCATATATTTT
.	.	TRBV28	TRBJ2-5	CASSFQYQETQYF	TGTGCCAGCAGTTTCCAGTACCAAGAGACCCAGTACTTC